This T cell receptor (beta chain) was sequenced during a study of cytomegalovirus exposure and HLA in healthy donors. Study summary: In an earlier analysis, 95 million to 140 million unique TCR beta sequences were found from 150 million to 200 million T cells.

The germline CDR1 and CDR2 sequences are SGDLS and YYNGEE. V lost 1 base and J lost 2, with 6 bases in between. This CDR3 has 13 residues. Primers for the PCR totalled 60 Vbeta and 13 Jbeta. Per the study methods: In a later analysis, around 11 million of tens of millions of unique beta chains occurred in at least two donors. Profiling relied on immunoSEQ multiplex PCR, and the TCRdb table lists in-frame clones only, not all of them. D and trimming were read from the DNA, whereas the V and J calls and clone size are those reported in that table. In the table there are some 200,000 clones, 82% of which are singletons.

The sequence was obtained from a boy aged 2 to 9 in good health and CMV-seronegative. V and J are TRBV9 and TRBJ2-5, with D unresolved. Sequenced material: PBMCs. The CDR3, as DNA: TGTGCCAGCAGCGTAAGCGTGCAAGAGACCCAGTACTTC. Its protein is CASSVSVQETQYF. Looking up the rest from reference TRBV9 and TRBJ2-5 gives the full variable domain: DSGVTQTPKHLITATGQRVTLRCSPRSGDLSVYWYQQSLDQGLQFLIQYYNGEERAKGNILERFSAQQFPDLHSELNLSSLELGDSALYFCASSVSVQETQYFGPGTRLLVL.